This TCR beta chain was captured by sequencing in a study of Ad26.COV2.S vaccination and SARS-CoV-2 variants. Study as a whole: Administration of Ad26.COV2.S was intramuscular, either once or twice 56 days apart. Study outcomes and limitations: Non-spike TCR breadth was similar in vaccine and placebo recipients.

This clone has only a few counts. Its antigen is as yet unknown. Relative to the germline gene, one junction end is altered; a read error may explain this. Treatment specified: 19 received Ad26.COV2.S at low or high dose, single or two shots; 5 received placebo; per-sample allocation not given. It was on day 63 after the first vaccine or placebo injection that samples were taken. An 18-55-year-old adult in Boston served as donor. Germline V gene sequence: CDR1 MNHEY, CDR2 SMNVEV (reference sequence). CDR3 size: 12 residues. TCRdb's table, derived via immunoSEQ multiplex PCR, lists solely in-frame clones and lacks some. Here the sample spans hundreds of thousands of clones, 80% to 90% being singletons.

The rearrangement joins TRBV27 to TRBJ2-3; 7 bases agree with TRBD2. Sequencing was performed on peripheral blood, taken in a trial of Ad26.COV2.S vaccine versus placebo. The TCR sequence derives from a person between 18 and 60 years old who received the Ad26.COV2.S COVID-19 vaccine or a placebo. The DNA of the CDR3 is TGTGCCAGCAGTCGAGGGCGGGAGAGCCCCCATTTT. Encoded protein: CASSRGRESPHF.